This record looks at one TCR beta chain sequence and its context. The record originates from a study of blood T cell repertoires in COVID-19. Overall study: Both acute and convalescent COVID-19 samples were obtained from the United States, Italy and Spain. The cDNA or gDNA used as material had been derived from T cells, B-cell-depleted T cells, or PBMCs.

During active infection, Seattle patients enrolled and were then monitored through disease. Methods used by the authors: Estimates of nucleated cell counts were drawn from the amplification of reference gene primers. The table came from immunoSEQ multiplex PCR; TCRdb's copy has only in-frame clones and leaves some out. V and J calls and clone size are as listed in that table; D and trimming were resolved from the DNA. The table has 150,000 or so clones, approximately 92% seen once. The V and J ends lost 3 bases and 1 base respectively, with 12 bases between them. The CDR3 has 16 amino acids. The germline V gene encodes CDR1 KGHDR and CDR2 SFDVKD.

Material for sequencing was peripheral blood. This clonotype was obtained from a man between 18 and 35 years old with COVID-19, enrolled during active disease. The rearrangement uses TRBV24-1 and TRBJ2-1, with D perhaps matching TRBD1 (7 bases). CDR3 region: CATSDSRGVSYNEQFF. CDR3 sequence (DNA): TGTGCCACCAGTGATAGCAGGGGGGTTTCCTACAATGAGCAGTTCTTC.